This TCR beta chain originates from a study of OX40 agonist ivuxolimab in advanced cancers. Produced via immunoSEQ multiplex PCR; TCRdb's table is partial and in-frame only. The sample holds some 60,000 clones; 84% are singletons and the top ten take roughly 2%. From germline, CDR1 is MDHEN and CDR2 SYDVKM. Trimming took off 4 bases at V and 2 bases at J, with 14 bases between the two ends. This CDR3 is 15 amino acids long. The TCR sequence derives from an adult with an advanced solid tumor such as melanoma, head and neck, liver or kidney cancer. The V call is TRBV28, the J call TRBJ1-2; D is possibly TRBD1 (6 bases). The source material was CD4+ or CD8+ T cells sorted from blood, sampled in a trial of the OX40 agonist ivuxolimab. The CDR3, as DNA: TGTGCCAGCAGTTCCCAACAGGGTCCGAACTATGGCTACACCTTC. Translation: CASSSQQGPNYGYTF.